A single sample is the source of the 26 T cell receptor beta chains below, sequenced in a study of blood T cell repertoires in COVID-19. TCRdb's copy holds only in-frame clones and misses some; the assay was immunoSEQ multiplex PCR. The data show about 270,000 clones, with 83% seen just once and 4.5% to 7% held by the top ten. Sequencing input: peripheral blood. The source of these receptors is a man at least 80 years old with acute or convalescent COVID-19.

The chain combines TRBV6-1 with TRBJ1-4; D is ambiguous. The V end was cut by 3 bases, the J end by 6 bases, with 8 bases between. CDR3 length: 13 residues. CDR1 MNHNS and CDR2 SASEGT come from the germline V gene. The CDR3 protein is CASSESLDEKLFF. The CDR3 DNA sequence: TGTGCCAGCAGTGAGAGTCTGGATGAAAAACTGTTTTTT.

The V call is TRBV9, the J call TRBJ2-3; the match to TRBD1 covers 7 bases. Germline V CDR1 and CDR2: SGDLS, YYNGEE. V trimming: 2 bases; J trimming: 0 bases; junction bases outside the gene matches: 3. The CDR3 loop spans 15 amino acids. The chain's CDR3 is CASSVWDRSTDTQYF. Here the CDR3 DNA reads TGTGCCAGCAGCGTCTGGGACAGAAGCACAGATACGCAGTATTTT.

CDR3 DNA: TGTGCCAGCAGCGACCCCCCGGGACAGGGGTTCAAGGGGGTTGAAAAACTGTTTTTT. Translating it yields CASSDPPGQGFKGVEKLFF. This chain links TRBV7-2 with TRBJ1-4; 10 bases map to TRBD1. Germline V gene lookup returns CDR1 SGHTA and CDR2 FQGNSA. V dropped 5 bases and J dropped 7; count of bases not matched to a gene: 19. The CDR3 extends over 19 amino acids. The full variable domain, in which reference TRBV7-2 and TRBJ1-4 provide the parts outside the CDR3, is GAGVSQSPSNKVTEKGKDVELRCDPISGHTALYWYRQSLGQGLEFLIYFQGNSAPDKSGLPSDRFSAERTGGSVSTLTIQRTQQEDSAVYLCASSDPPGQGFKGVEKLFFGSGTQLSVL.

This sequence joins TRBV27 and TRBJ2-2; tentatively, D is TRBD2 (6 bases). Germline V gene data show CDR1 as MNHEY and CDR2 as SMNVEV (reference sequence). V dropped 6 bases and J dropped 5 bases, with 16 bases sitting between them. The CDR3 is made up of 15 amino acids. The CDR3 DNA reads TGTGCCAGCAGCCTAGGGACTGGCATTACCGGGGAGCTGTTTTTT. Protein: CASSLGTGITGELFF.

The V and J genes are TRBV10-3 and TRBJ2-1, with 12 nucleotides matching TRBD2. CDR3 length: 17 residues. Germline CDR1 is ENHRY and CDR2 is SYGVKD. The J segment lost 7 bases and the V segment lost 3 bases, leaving 10 bases of the junction unmatched. The CDR3 DNA is TGTGCCATCAGTGACTCGAGCAGGACTAGCGGGACGAATGAGCAGTTCTTC. Protein product: CAISDSSRTSGTNEQFF.

The chain combines TRBV7-3 with TRBJ2-5; 7 bases are a match to TRBD2. The CDR3 runs 14 residues. Losses at the gene ends were 4 bases for V and 3 bases for J; bases not matched to a gene: 5. From germline, CDR1 is SGHTA and CDR2 FQGTGA. For the CDR3, the DNA is TGTGCCAGCAGCTATTTTGGGAGGGAAGAGACCCAGTACTTC. This gives the protein CASSYFGREETQYF.

The chain is built from TRBV6-5 and TRBJ2-7; D remains ambiguous. The CDR3 covers 14 residues. CDR1 is MNHEY, CDR2 SVGAGI, per germline. Trimming removed 0 bases at V and 7 bases at J, with 13 bases between. The CDR3 region is CASSYSAGVREQYF. The CDR3 DNA reads TGTGCCAGCAGTTACTCGGCAGGCGTTCGGGAGCAGTACTTC.

This clone was detected once. The chain employs TRBV25-1 and TRBJ2-7, with TRBD1 matching over 8 bases. The CDR3 runs to 16 residues. Germline CDR1 reads MGHDK; CDR2 reads SYGVNS. V dropped 5 bases and J dropped 2; count of bases not matched to a gene: 11. CDR3 nucleotide sequence: TGTGCCAGCAGTCGCCCTGGACAGGGTAGACCCTACGAGCAGTACTTC. It is translated as CASSRPGQGRPYEQYF.

The chain carries TRBV28 and TRBJ1-2; 11 nucleotides align to TRBD1. CDR1 MDHEN and CDR2 SYDVKM come from the germline V gene. V lost 5 bases to trimming and J lost 5 bases; unmatched junction nucleotides: 4. The CDR3 sequence is 14 residues long. The CDR3 loop reads CASSGDRGNYGYTF. The DNA for the CDR3 is TGTGCCAGCAGTGGGGACAGGGGGAATTATGGCTACACCTTC.

This chain links TRBV7-2 with TRBJ1-3; D is undetermined. The germline gives CDR1 SGHTA, CDR2 FQGNSA. The CDR3 has 14 amino acids. Trimming took off 3 bases at V and 1 base at J, with 7 bases between the two ends. CDR3 nucleotides: TGTGCCAGCAGCTTCGAGTTTTCTGGAAACACCATATATTTT. Translating gives CASSFEFSGNTIYF.

The rearrangement joins TRBV6-1 to TRBJ1-2; D is unclear. The germline CDR1 and CDR2 sequences are MNHNS and SASEGT. Trimming shortened V by 0 bases and J by 5 bases, and 10 bases separated the two germline ends. The CDR3 is 14 amino acids. The CDR3 DNA reads TGTGCCAGCAGTGAAGCGGAGGCCCCTTATGGCTACACCTTC. This translates into CASSEAEAPYGYTF.

CDR3 loop: CASSLPGGLAGGLTDTQYF. For the CDR3, the DNA is TGCGCCAGCAGCTTGCCAGGGGGCCTAGCGGGAGGGCTTACAGATACGCAGTATTTT. The chain uses TRBV5-1 and TRBJ2-3, with TRBD2 matching 12 bases. The CDR3 contains 19 residues. After removal of 1 base from V and 3 bases from J, the junction contained 12 bases not matched to a gene. Per the germline V gene, CDR1 is SGHRS and CDR2 is YFSETQ.

This rearrangement joins TRBV11-3 to TRBJ2-1; TRBD1 matches at 7 bases. This CDR3 comprises 14 residues. CDR1 is SGHNT and CDR2 is YENEEA in the germline V gene. The junction had 7 bases not matched to a gene; V was cut back by 4 bases and J by 7 bases. The CDR3 DNA reads TGTGCCAGCAGCTCGCCGGACAGGTGGAATGAGCAGTTCTTC. Translated: CASSSPDRWNEQFF.

V is TRBV7-2 and J is TRBJ2-7; D unclear. The CDR3 consists of 13 residues. V was pared by 3 bases and J by 3 bases, with 9 bases between. Germline assignment: CDR1 SGHTA and CDR2 FQGNSA. The DNA of the CDR3 is TGTGCCAGCAGCTTTGCAGGCAGCTACGAGCAGTACTTC. The encoded protein is CASSFAGSYEQYF.

This chain links TRBV5-4 with TRBJ2-7; 14 nucleotides align to TRBD2. V gave up 3 bases and J gave up 4 bases; unmatched junction bases: 12. This CDR3 region has 18 residues. The germline V gene has CDR1 SGHNT and CDR2 YYREEE (reference sequence). CDR3 in amino acids: CASSWGSRLAGGMYEQYF. CDR3 nucleotide sequence: TGTGCCAGCAGCTGGGGCTCCCGACTAGCGGGAGGGATGTACGAGCAGTACTTC. Based on the CDR3 plus reference TRBV5-4 and TRBJ2-7, the full variable domain is ETGVTQSPTHLIKTRGQQVTLRCSSQSGHNTVSWYQQALGQGPQFIFQYYREEENGRGNFPPRFSGLQFPNYSSELNVNALELDDSALYLCASSWGSRLAGGMYEQYFGPGTRLTVT.

CDR3 nucleotide sequence: TGTGCCAGCAGCCAAGGACAGGGGGGGATCTACGAGCAGTACTTC. Its translation is CASSQGQGGIYEQYF. This chain links TRBV3-1 (or the pseudogene TRBV3-2) with TRBJ2-7; 9 nucleotides align to TRBD1. Per germline, CDR1 LGHDT and CDR2 YNNKEL (reference sequence). Trimming at V came to 1 base and at J to 3 bases, leaving 4 bases not matched to a gene. The CDR3 totals 15 residues.

V is TRBV2 and J is TRBJ2-7; the match to TRBD2 covers 7 bases. The germline CDR1 and CDR2 sequences are SNHLY and FYNNEI. V dropped 7 bases and J dropped 3; count of bases not matched to a gene: 9. This CDR3 has 14 amino acids. The CDR3 DNA follows: TGTGCCAGCAAACTCAGCGCGGGGGTCTACGAGCAGTACTTC. The encoded protein is CASKLSAGVYEQYF.

The J gene is TRBJ2-4, the V gene TRBV7-2; TRBD2 aligns across 14 bases. Germline-derived CDR1 and CDR2 are SGHTA and FQGNSA. V dropped 5 bases and J dropped 9; count of bases not matched to a gene: 9. The CDR3 consists of 16 residues. The CDR3 DNA sequence: TGTGCCAGCAGCATGGGACTAGCGGGGGCGGGCGGCATTCAGTACTTC. Residues: CASSMGLAGAGGIQYF.

The chain joins TRBV2 to TRBJ1-2, with D possibly TRBD1 on 6 matching bases. The CDR3 length is 12 residues. V was shortened by 9 bases and J by 5 bases, with 13 bases between the two germline ends. CDR1 and CDR2 (germline): SNHLY, FYNNEI. CDR3 in amino acids: CASVTGSYGYTF. The CDR3 nucleotides read TGTGCCAGTGTCACAGGGAGTTATGGCTACACCTTC.

This clone was recorded once. The gene calls are TRBV3-1 (or the pseudogene TRBV3-2) and TRBJ2-7; D perhaps matches TRBD2 (6 bases). This CDR3 contains 15 residues. Between the trimmed V and J ends, which lost 4 bases and 2 bases, there was a span of 15 bases. Per the germline V gene, CDR1 is LGHDT and CDR2 is YNNKEL (reference sequence). The CDR3 DNA reads as TGTGCCAGCAGCCTGATGCTTGGGGGGACCTACGAGCAGTACTTC. Amino acids: CASSLMLGGTYEQYF.

The gene calls are TRBV3-1 (or the pseudogene TRBV3-2) and TRBJ2-6, with D possibly TRBD2 on 6 matching bases. Germline V gives CDR1 LGHDT, CDR2 YNNKEL (reference sequence). The CDR3 contains 18 residues. Trimming took 5 bases from V and 2 from J, leaving 19 bases between them. The CDR3 region is CASSSRQFGTPGANVLTF. In DNA form, the CDR3 reads TGTGCCAGCAGCTCACGACAATTTGGGACTCCTGGGGCCAACGTCCTGACTTTC.

The chain employs TRBV27 and TRBJ2-5; 10 bases are shared with TRBD1. CDR1 is MNHEY and CDR2 is SMNVEV in the germline V gene (reference sequence). Trimming at V came to 2 bases and at J to 3 bases, leaving 0 bases not matched to a gene. CDR3 length: 14 residues. CDR3 nucleotide sequence: TGTGCCAGCAGTTTAGGACAGGGGGAAGAGACCCAGTACTTC. Protein sequence: CASSLGQGEETQYF.

This clone was seen only once. The chain uses TRBV5-6 and TRBJ2-2; TRBD2 agrees at 9 bases. The CDR3 is 19 residues long. Germline V CDR1 and CDR2: SGHDT, YYEEEE. The V and J ends lost 0 bases and 5 bases, in that order; junction bases with no gene match: 14. This chain's CDR3 is CASSLEIAGAQGRTGELFF. In nucleotides, the CDR3 is TGTGCCAGCAGCTTGGAGATAGCGGGAGCTCAGGGAAGAACCGGGGAGCTGTTTTTT.

A word on this clone: This same CDR3 is encoded by further DNA sequences in the sample. The chain couples TRBV5-5 to TRBJ2-7; D remains unclear. Per germline, CDR1 SGHKS and CDR2 YYEKEE (reference sequence). The CDR3 runs 11 residues. The V end lost 0 bases, the J end lost 4 bases, and 2 bases lay between the germline ends. The CDR3: CASSLAYEQYF. Here the CDR3 DNA reads TGTGCCAGCAGCTTGGCGTACGAGCAGTACTTC.

V gene TRBV24-1 combines with J gene TRBJ2-3; the match to TRBD2 covers 8 bases. CDR1 is KGHDR, CDR2 SFDVKD, per germline. Trimming at V came to 4 bases and at J to 2 bases, leaving 7 bases not matched to a gene. This CDR3 contains 16 residues. In DNA form, the CDR3 reads TGTGCCACCAGTGACCCCAGCGGGGGAGTCACAGATACGCAGTATTTT. Translating gives CATSDPSGGVTDTQYF.

The V gene is TRBV2, the J gene TRBJ2-6, with D possibly matching TRBD2 (5 bases). The CDR3 consists of 16 residues. Looked up from germline, CDR1 is SNHLY and CDR2 is FYNNEI. V lost 7 bases to trimming and J lost 0 bases, with 13 bases between them. This CDR3 reads CASKTGSGSGANVLTF. CDR3 DNA: TGTGCCAGCAAAACGGGATCGGGCTCTGGGGCCAACGTCCTGACTTTC.